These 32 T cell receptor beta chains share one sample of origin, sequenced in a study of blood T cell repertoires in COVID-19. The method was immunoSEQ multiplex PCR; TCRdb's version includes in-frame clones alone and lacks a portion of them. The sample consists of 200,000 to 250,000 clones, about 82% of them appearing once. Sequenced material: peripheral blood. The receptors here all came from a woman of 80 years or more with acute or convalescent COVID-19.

CDR3 region: CASSLAGGFATNEKLFF. The CDR3 DNA sequence: TGTGCCAGCAGCTTAGCGGGGGGGTTTGCAACTAATGAAAAACTGTTTTTT. V usage is TRBV7-2 and J usage is TRBJ1-4; possibly TRBD1 for D (5 bases). Germline-derived CDR1 and CDR2 are SGHTA and FQGNSA. Trimming took 0 bases from V and 0 from J, leaving 11 bases between them. The CDR3 spans 17 residues.

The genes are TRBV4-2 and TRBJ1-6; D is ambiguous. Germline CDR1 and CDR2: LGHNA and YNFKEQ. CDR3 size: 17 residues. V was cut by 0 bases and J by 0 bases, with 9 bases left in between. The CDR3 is CASSQESGNSYNSPLHF. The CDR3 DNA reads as TGTGCCAGCAGCCAAGAGTCCGGGAACTCCTATAATTCACCCCTCCACTTT.

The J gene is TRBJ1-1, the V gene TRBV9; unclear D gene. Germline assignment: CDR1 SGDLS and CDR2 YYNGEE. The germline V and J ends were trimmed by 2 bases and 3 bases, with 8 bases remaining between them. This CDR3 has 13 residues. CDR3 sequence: CASSVARDTEAFF. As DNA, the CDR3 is TGTGCCAGCAGCGTTGCCCGGGACACTGAAGCTTTCTTT.

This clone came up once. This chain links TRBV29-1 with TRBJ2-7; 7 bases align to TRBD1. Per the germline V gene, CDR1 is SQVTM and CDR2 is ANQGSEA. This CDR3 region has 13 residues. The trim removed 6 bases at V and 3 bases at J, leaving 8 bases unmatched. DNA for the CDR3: TGCAGCGTGGGTGGGACAGAGGTCTACGAGCAGTACTTC. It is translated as CSVGGTEVYEQYF.

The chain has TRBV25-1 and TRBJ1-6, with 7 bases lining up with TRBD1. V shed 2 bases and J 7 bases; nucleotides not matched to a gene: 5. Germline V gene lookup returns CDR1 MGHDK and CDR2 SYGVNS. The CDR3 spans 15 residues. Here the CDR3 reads CASSEEGRGNSPLHF. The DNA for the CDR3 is TGTGCCAGCAGTGAAGAGGGCAGGGGGAATTCACCCCTCCACTTT.

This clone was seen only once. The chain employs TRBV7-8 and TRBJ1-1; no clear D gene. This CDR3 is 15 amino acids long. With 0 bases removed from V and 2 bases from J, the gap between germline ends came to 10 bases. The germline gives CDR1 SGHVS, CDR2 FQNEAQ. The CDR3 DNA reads TGTGCCAGCAGCTTAGCGATTACGGTCAACACTGAAGCTTTCTTT. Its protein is CASSLAITVNTEAFF.

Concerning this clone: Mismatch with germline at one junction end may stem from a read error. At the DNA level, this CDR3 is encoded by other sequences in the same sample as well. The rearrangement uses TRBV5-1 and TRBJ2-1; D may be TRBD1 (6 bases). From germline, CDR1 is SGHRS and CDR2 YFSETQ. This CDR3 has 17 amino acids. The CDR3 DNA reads TGTGCCAGCAGCTTCGGTAGGGGGTCTCAGGGGTACAATGAGCAGTTCTTC. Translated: CASSFGRGSQGYNEQFF.

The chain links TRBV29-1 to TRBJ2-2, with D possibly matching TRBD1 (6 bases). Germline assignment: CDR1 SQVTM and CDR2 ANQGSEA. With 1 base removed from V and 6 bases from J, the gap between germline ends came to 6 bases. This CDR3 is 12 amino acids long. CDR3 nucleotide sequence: TGCAGCGTTGAAGCAGGGGCCGGGGAGCTGTTTTTT. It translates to CSVEAGAGELFF.

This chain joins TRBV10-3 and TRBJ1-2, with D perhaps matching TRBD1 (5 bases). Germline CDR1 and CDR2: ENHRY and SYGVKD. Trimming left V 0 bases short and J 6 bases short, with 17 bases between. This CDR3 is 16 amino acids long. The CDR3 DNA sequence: TGTGCCATCAGTGAGTCGGCACAGGTGGTCGCTAATGGCTACACCTTC. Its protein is CAISESAQVVANGYTF.

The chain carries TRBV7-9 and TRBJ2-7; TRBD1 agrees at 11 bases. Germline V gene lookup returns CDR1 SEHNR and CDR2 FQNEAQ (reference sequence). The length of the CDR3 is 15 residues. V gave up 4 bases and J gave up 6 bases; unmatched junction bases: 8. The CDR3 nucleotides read TGTGCCAGCAGCTCGAATACGGGACAGGGGGTCGAGCAGTACTTC. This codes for CASSSNTGQGVEQYF.

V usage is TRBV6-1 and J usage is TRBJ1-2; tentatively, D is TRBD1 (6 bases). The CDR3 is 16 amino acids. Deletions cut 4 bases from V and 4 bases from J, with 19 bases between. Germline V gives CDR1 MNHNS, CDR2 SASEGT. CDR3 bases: TGTGCCAGCAGTGGCGAACAGGGACGCCCCCTCTATGGCTACACCTTC. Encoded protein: CASSGEQGRPLYGYTF.

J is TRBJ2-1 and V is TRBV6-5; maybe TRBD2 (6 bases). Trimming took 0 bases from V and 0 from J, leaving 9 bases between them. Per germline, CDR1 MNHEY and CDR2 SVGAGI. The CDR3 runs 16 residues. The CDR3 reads CASSYSAGNSYNEQFF. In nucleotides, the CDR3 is TGTGCCAGCAGTTACTCCGCGGGGAACTCCTACAATGAGCAGTTCTTC.

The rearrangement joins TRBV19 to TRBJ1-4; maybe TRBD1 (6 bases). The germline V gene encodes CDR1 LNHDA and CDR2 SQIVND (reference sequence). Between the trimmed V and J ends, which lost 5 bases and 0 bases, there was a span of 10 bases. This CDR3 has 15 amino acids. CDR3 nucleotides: TGTGCCAGTAGTGTGACAGGAACAACTAATGAAAAACTGTTTTTT. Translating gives CASSVTGTTNEKLFF. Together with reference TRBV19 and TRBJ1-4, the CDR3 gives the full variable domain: DGGITQSPKYLFRKEGQNVTLSCEQNLNHDAMYWYRQDPGQGLRLIYYSQIVNDFQKGDIAEGYSVSREKKESFPLTVTSAQKNPTAFYLCASSVTGTTNEKLFFGSGTQLSVL.

This CDR3 is CASRGEIGGRTYEQYF. CDR3 sequence (DNA): TGTGCCAGCAGAGGGGAAATCGGGGGGCGGACCTACGAGCAGTACTTC. The chain joins TRBV21-1 to TRBJ2-7; the DNA was not used to check the table's D call, TRBD2. TRBV21-1 is labeled a pseudogene. The CDR3 runs to 16 residues.

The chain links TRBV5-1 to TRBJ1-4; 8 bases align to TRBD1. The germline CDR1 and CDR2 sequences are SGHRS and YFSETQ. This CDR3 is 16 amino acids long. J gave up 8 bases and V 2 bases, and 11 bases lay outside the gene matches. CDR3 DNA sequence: TGCGCCAGCAGCTTCCGTTCGGACAGGGCAGGGGAAAAACTGTTTTTT. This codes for CASSFRSDRAGEKLFF.

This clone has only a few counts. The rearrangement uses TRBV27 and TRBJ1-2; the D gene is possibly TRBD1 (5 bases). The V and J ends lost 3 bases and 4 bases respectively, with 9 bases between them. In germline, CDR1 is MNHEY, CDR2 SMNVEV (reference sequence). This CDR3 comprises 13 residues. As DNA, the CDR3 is TGTGCCAGCAGTTTGGAGGGGTTCTATGGCTACACCTTC. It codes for CASSLEGFYGYTF.

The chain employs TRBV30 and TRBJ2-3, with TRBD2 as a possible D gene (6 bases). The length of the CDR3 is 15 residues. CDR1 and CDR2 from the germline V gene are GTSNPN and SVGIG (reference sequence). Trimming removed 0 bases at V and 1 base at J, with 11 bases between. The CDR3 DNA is TGTGCCTGGAGTGTTGGGACTCCCGGCACAGATACGCAGTATTTT. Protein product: CAWSVGTPGTDTQYF.

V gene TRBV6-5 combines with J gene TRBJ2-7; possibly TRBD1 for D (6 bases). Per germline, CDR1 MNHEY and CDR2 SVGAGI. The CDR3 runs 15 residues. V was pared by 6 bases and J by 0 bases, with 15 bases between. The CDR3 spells CASSPDRTSSYEQYF. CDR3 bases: TGTGCCAGCAGCCCAGACAGGACCAGCTCCTACGAGCAGTACTTC.

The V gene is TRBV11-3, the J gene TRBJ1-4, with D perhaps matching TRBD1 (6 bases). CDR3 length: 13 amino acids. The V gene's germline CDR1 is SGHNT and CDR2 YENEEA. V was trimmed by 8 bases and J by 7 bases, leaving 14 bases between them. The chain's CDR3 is CASGRGGGEKLFF. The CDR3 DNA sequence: TGTGCCAGCGGCAGGGGCGGCGGTGAAAAACTGTTTTTT.

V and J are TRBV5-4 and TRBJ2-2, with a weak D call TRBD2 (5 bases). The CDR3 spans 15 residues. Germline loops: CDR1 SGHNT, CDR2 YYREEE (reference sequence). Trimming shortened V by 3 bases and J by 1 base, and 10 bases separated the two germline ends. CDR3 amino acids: CASSYQSGNTGELFF. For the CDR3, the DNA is TGTGCCAGCAGCTACCAAAGCGGGAACACCGGGGAGCTGTTTTTT.

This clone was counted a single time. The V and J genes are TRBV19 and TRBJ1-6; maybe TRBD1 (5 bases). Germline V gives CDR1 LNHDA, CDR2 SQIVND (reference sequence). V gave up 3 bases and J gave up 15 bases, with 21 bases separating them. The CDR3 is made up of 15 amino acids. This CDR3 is CASSIGAVDAERLHF. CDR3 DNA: TGTGCCAGTAGTATTGGGGCAGTAGATGCTGAGCGCCTCCACTTT.

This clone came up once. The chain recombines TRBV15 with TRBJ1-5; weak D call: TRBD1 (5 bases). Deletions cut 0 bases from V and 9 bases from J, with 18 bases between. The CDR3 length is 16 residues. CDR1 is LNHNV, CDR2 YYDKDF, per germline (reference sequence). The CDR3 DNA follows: TGTGCCACCAGCAGAGATCGAGGGAACGCGGGGGGGCCCCAGCATTTT. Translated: CATSRDRGNAGGPQHF.

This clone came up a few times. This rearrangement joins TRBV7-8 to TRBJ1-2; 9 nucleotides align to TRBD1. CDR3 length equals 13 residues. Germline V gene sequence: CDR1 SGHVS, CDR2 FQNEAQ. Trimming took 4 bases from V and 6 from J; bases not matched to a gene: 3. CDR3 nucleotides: TGTGCCAGCAGCTACCGGACAGGGGATGGCTACACCTTC. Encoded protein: CASSYRTGDGYTF.

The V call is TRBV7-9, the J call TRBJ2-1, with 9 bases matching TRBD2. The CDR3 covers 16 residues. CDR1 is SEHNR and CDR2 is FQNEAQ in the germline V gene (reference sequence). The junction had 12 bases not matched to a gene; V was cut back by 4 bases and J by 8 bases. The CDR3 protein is CASSSAGTSWGDEQFF. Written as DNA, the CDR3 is TGTGCCAGCAGCTCTGCCGGGACTAGCTGGGGTGATGAGCAGTTCTTC.

The CDR3 DNA reads as TGTGCCAGCGGTCAATCGTTACCGGGACAGGGGGATTCTGGGGCCAACGTCCTGACTTTC. Its translation: CASGQSLPGQGDSGANVLTF. The V call is TRBV2, the J call TRBJ2-6; the match to TRBD1 covers 11 bases. The length of the CDR3 is 20 residues. The germline V gene has CDR1 SNHLY and CDR2 FYNNEI. V shed 8 bases and J 1 base; nucleotides not matched to a gene: 16.

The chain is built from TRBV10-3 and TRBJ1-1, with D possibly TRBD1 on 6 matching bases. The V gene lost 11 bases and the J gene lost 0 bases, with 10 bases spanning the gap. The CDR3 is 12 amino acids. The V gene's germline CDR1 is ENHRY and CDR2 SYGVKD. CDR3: CAVGQMNTEAFF. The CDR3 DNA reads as TGTGCCGTAGGACAGATGAACACTGAAGCTTTCTTT.

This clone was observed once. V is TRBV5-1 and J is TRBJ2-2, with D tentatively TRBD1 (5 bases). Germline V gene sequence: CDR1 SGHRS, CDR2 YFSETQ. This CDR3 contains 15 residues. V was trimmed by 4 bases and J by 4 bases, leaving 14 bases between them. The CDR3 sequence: CASSQIETATGELFF. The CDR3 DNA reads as TGCGCCAGCAGCCAAATAGAGACAGCCACCGGGGAGCTGTTTTTT.

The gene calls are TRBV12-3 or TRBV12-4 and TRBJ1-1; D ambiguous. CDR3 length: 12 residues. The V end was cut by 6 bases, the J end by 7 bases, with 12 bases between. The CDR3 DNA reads TGTGCCAGCAGAGCCCGGGGATTTGAAGCTTTCTTT. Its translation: CASRARGFEAFF.

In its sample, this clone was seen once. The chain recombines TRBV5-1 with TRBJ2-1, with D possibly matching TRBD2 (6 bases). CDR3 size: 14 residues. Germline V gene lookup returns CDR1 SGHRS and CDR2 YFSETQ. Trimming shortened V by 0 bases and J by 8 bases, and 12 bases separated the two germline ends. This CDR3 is CASSLAVTGDEQFF. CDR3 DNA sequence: TGCGCCAGCAGCTTGGCAGTGACGGGAGATGAGCAGTTCTTC.

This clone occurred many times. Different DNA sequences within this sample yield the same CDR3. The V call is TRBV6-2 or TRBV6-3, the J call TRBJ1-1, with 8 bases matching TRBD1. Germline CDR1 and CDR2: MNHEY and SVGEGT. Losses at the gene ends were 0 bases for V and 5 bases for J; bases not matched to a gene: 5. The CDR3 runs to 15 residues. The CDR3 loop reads CASSYSGQGRTEAFF. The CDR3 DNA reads TGTGCCAGCAGTTACTCAGGACAGGGAAGAACTGAAGCTTTCTTT.

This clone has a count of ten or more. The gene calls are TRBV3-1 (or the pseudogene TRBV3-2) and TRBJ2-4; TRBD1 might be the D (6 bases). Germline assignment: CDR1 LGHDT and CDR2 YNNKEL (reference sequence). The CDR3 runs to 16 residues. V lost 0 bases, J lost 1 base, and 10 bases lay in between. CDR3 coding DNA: TGTGCCAGCAGCCAAGATGTAAGGGGGGCCAAAAACATTCAGTACTTC. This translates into CASSQDVRGAKNIQYF.

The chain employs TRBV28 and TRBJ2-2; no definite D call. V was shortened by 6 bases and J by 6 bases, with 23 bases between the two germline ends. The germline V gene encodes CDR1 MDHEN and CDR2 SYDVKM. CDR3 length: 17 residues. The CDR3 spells CASRSREAAAWAGELFF. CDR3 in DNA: TGTGCCAGCAGGAGCCGAGAGGCGGCGGCTTGGGCCGGGGAGCTGTTTTTT.